A single sample is the source of the 23 T cell receptor beta chains below, sequenced in a study of blood T cell repertoires in COVID-19. The assay was immunoSEQ multiplex PCR, and TCRdb's table has in-frame clones only and misses some. The sample carries 100,000 to 110,000 clones, roughly nine tenths recorded once. Sequenced sample: peripheral blood. The receptors originated from a man aged 50 to 59 with active COVID-19.

The J gene is TRBJ2-3, the V gene TRBV2, with 11 bases aligning to TRBD2. The CDR3 length is 15 residues. Germline values: CDR1 SNHLY, CDR2 FYNNEI. V shed 6 bases, J shed 6 bases, and the junction held 8 bases outside the gene matches. The CDR3 DNA reads as TGTGCCAGCAGGCGACTAGCGGGGACCGTGGATACGCAGTATTTT. Translating it yields CASRRLAGTVDTQYF.

This clone was detected ten times or more. The chain links TRBV5-6 to TRBJ1-3; D is unresolved. V gave up 4 bases and J gave up 0 bases, with 8 bases separating them. CDR3 size: 14 residues. Germline V gene lookup returns CDR1 SGHDT and CDR2 YYEEEE. The CDR3 coding sequence is TGTGCCAGCAGCGGAGGATACTCTGGAAACACCATATATTTT. It yields the protein CASSGGYSGNTIYF.

This sequence joins TRBV5-6 and TRBJ2-7; D perhaps matches TRBD1 (6 bases). Germline V CDR1 and CDR2: SGHDT, YYEEEE. The CDR3 runs to 15 residues. Trimming left V 2 bases short and J 0 bases short, with 12 bases between. CDR3 sequence reads: CASSFRTVSSYEQYV. Here the CDR3 DNA reads TGTGCCAGCAGCTTTCGGACAGTCAGCTCCTACGAGCAGTACGTC.

The chain couples TRBV5-5 to TRBJ1-6, with D perhaps matching TRBD1 (6 bases). Germline V CDR1 and CDR2: SGHKS, YYEKEE (reference sequence). V was cut by 5 bases and J by 2 bases, with 14 bases left in between. This CDR3 is built from 16 residues. The CDR3 sequence is CASSNDRRPYNSPLHF. The CDR3 nucleotides are TGTGCCAGCAGTAACGACAGGCGGCCCTATAATTCACCCCTCCACTTT.

The V gene is TRBV19, the J gene TRBJ1-6, with TRBD1 as a possible D gene (6 bases). Trimming removed 10 bases at V and 10 bases at J, with 17 bases between. Germline CDR1 is LNHDA and CDR2 is SQIVND (reference sequence). This CDR3 is built from 13 residues. Written as DNA, the CDR3 is TGTGCCACCTCCACAGGGTTACGCTCACCCCTCCACTTT. Residues: CATSTGLRSPLHF.

The chain links TRBV19 to TRBJ2-6, with a weak D call TRBD1 (6 bases). The V and J ends lost 6 bases and 1 base respectively, with 10 bases between them. Germline assignment: CDR1 LNHDA and CDR2 SQIVND (reference sequence). This CDR3 is built from 15 residues. The CDR3 nucleotides read TGTGCCAGTAGGACACAGGGTTCTGGGGCCAACGTCCTGACTTTC. This sequence encodes CASRTQGSGANVLTF.

The CDR3 spells CASSRTGSRVETQYF. CDR3 coding DNA: TGTGCCAGCAGTCGAACCGGGTCCCGGGTTGAGACCCAGTACTTC. The chain joins TRBV11-2 to TRBJ2-5; D remains unclear. CDR1 and CDR2 (germline): SGHAT, FQNNGV. The CDR3 is 15 amino acids. V lost 6 bases and J 5 bases, leaving 19 bases between the germline ends.

The rearrangement joins TRBV7-6 to TRBJ2-5; 8 bases line up with TRBD1. The CDR3 has 17 amino acids. Per the germline V gene, CDR1 is SGHVS and CDR2 is FNYEAQ. V gave up 0 bases and J gave up 2 bases; unmatched junction bases: 8. DNA for the CDR3: TGTGCCAGCAGCTTAGCTCCTAACAGGGGGTTACAAGAGACCCAGTACTTC. Amino acids: CASSLAPNRGLQETQYF.

The CDR3 loop reads CASKAGGDNEQFF. The CDR3 DNA sequence: TGTGCCAGCAAAGCGGGGGGGGACAATGAGCAGTTCTTC. The chain combines TRBV6-6 with TRBJ2-1; 10 nucleotides agree with TRBD2. V shed 7 bases, J shed 5 bases, and the junction held 2 bases outside the gene matches. CDR1 MNHNY and CDR2 SVGAGI come from the germline V gene (reference sequence). The CDR3 sequence is 13 residues long.

This chain connects TRBV5-1 to TRBJ1-2; 10 nucleotides match TRBD1. CDR3 length equals 17 residues. The trim removed 4 bases at V and 2 bases at J, leaving 11 bases unmatched. Germline values: CDR1 SGHRS, CDR2 YFSETQ. Here the CDR3 reads CASSLNRDRGFNYGYTF. In nucleotides, the CDR3 is TGCGCCAGCAGCCTGAACCGGGACAGGGGTTTCAACTATGGCTACACCTTC. The entire variable domain, with the rest obtained from reference TRBV5-1 and TRBJ1-2, is as follows: KAGVTQTPRYLIKTRGQQVTLSCSPISGHRSVSWYQQTPGQGLQFLFEYFSETQRNKGNFPGRFSGRQFSNSRSEMNVSTLELGDSALYLCASSLNRDRGFNYGYTFGSGTRLTVV.

V is TRBV13 and J is TRBJ2-2, with 11 bases aligning to TRBD2. V lost 5 bases to trimming and J lost 4 bases; unmatched junction nucleotides: 12. CDR1 PRHDT and CDR2 FYEKMQ come from the germline V gene (reference sequence). The CDR3 totals 18 residues. Here the CDR3 reads CASSLTTSGSRGTGELFF. The CDR3 nucleotides read TGTGCCAGCAGCCTAACAACTAGCGGGAGTCGTGGCACCGGGGAGCTGTTTTTT.

The rearrangement joins TRBV2 to TRBJ1-6; 9 nucleotides line up with TRBD1. The CDR3 consists of 14 residues. Germline V gives CDR1 SNHLY, CDR2 FYNNEI. J gave up 7 bases and V 6 bases, and 4 bases lay outside the gene matches. CDR3 sequence (DNA): TGTGCCAGCAGGGGACAGGGTAGCAATTCACCCCTCCACTTT. Protein: CASRGQGSNSPLHF.

The chain is built from TRBV5-1 and TRBJ1-1, with D possibly matching TRBD1 (6 bases). V was trimmed by 3 bases and J by 1 base, leaving 28 bases between them. Germline V lookup: CDR1 SGHRS, CDR2 YFSETQ. CDR3 length: 20 amino acids. The CDR3 reads CASSSFPGTPRSRENTEAFF. The CDR3 DNA reads as TGCGCCAGCAGCTCCTTCCCGGGGACACCACGTTCCAGGGAGAACACTGAAGCTTTCTTT.

The chain carries TRBV12-3 or TRBV12-4 and TRBJ1-1, with D perhaps matching TRBD1 (6 bases). Trimming shortened V by 3 bases and J by 10 bases, and 12 bases separated the two germline ends. CDR3 length: 12 amino acids. CDR3 region: CASSFIRGAAFF. The DNA of the CDR3 is TGTGCCAGCAGTTTCATACGGGGGGCAGCTTTCTTT.

This clone has a handful of counts. This sequence joins TRBV6-5 and TRBJ2-2; unclear D gene. V lost 0 bases and J lost 4, with 12 bases in between. The CDR3 is made up of 16 amino acids. CDR1 is MNHEY and CDR2 is SVGAGI in the germline V gene. The CDR3 coding sequence is TGTGCCAGCAGTTACTCGCTCGGTCCAACCACCGGGGAGCTGTTTTTT. Protein: CASSYSLGPTTGELFF.

This clone was observed once. The rearrangement joins TRBV25-1 to TRBJ2-1; 8 bases are a match to TRBD2. CDR1 and CDR2 from the germline V gene are MGHDK and SYGVNS. The CDR3 contains 14 residues. V was pared by 4 bases and J by 3 bases, with 2 bases of the junction left unmatched. CDR3 DNA: TGTGCCAGCAGTGGGGCGGGAGGCTACAATGAGCAGTTCTTC. It is translated as CASSGAGGYNEQFF.

The rearrangement links TRBV2 to TRBJ2-6; possibly TRBD1 for D (6 bases). Germline lookup yields CDR1 SNHLY and CDR2 FYNNEI. The CDR3 runs 18 residues. The V and J ends lost 4 bases and 0 bases respectively, with 16 bases between them. CDR3 sequence: CASSGGPGASSGANVLTF. CDR3 coding DNA: TGTGCCAGCAGTGGTGGGCCAGGGGCCAGCTCTGGGGCCAACGTCCTGACTTTC.

The chain couples TRBV4-2 to TRBJ1-4, with D uncertain. V dropped 0 bases and J dropped 1 base, with 6 bases sitting between them. The CDR3 loop spans 15 amino acids. Per the germline V gene, CDR1 is LGHNA and CDR2 is YNFKEQ. CDR3: CASSQEAGTNEKLFF. DNA for the CDR3: TGTGCCAGCAGCCAAGAAGCAGGAACTAATGAAAAACTGTTTTTT.

The chain combines TRBV9 with TRBJ1-3; unclear D gene. CDR1 is SGDLS, CDR2 YYNGEE, per germline. The CDR3 covers 15 residues. The V and J ends lost 4 bases and 0 bases respectively, with 11 bases between them. Here the CDR3 DNA reads TGTGCCAGCAGCCCCCTGGGGAGCTCTGGAAACACCATATATTTT. Translating it yields CASSPLGSSGNTIYF.

The rearrangement uses TRBV6-1 and TRBJ1-6, with 7 bases lining up with TRBD1. The V gene end was trimmed by 2 bases and the J gene end by 10 bases; junction bases not matched to a gene: 8. From germline, CDR1 is MNHNS and CDR2 SASEGT. CDR3 length equals 15 residues. As DNA, the CDR3 is TGTGCCAGCAGTGAACGCGAGACCAGGGGGTCACCCCTCCACTTT. Its protein product is CASSERETRGSPLHF.

Of note for this clone: The junction departs from the called germline gene at one end, perhaps through a read error. The rearrangement joins TRBV5-1 to TRBJ1-1; D not certain. Per germline, CDR1 SGHRS and CDR2 YFSETQ. The CDR3 totals 14 residues. CDR3 nucleotides: TGCGCCAGCACCTTGCTCCCGGAGGACACTGAAGCTTTCTTT. Encoded protein: CASTLLPEDTEAFF. The full variable domain, completed using reference TRBV5-1 and TRBJ1-1, is KAGVTQTPRYLIKTRGQQVTLSCSPISGHRSVSWYQQTPGQGLQFLFEYFSETQRNKGNFPGRFSGRQFSNSRSEMNVSTLELGDSALYLCASTLLPEDTEAFFGQGTRLTVV.

The V and J genes are TRBV9 and TRBJ2-1; 12 nucleotides line up with TRBD2. V lost 3 bases and J lost 1; bases outside the gene matches: 2. This CDR3 has 16 residues. Germline loops: CDR1 SGDLS, CDR2 YYNGEE. CDR3 DNA sequence: TGTGCCAGCAGCGAAACTAGCGGGAGGTCCTACAATGAGCAGTTCTTC. This encodes CASSETSGRSYNEQFF. Full variable domain (outside the CDR3, taken from reference TRBV9 and TRBJ2-1): DSGVTQTPKHLITATGQRVTLRCSPRSGDLSVYWYQQSLDQGLQFLIQYYNGEERAKGNILERFSAQQFPDLHSELNLSSLELGDSALYFCASSETSGRSYNEQFFGPGTRLTVL.

The V and J genes are TRBV7-9 and TRBJ2-1, with D possibly being TRBD2 (6 bases). The CDR3 contains 16 residues. Trimming removed 4 bases from V and 3 bases from J, with 16 bases in between. Germline loops: CDR1 SEHNR, CDR2 FQNEAQ (reference sequence). The CDR3 loop is CASSSLGTHIYNEQFF. The CDR3 nucleotides are TGTGCCAGCAGCTCGCTCGGGACTCATATCTACAATGAGCAGTTCTTC.